This T cell receptor (beta chain) emerged from a study of blood T cell repertoires in COVID-19. The method was immunoSEQ multiplex PCR; TCRdb's version includes in-frame clones alone and lacks a portion of them. Of 300,000 to 400,000 clones detected, roughly nine tenths appear once; the ten largest clones hold 2% to 3%. This clone was detected only a few times. The TCR sequence derives from a man between 60 and 70 years old who had recovered from COVID-19. The sample was PBMCs or T cells enriched from blood (not recorded which).

Here the CDR3 DNA reads TGCAGCGTGTTAACAGGGAGCCACGAGCAGTACTTC. It yields the protein CSVLTGSHEQYF. The genes are TRBV29-1 and TRBJ2-7; the D gene is possibly TRBD1 (6 bases). The CDR3 runs 12 residues. The germline gives CDR1 SQVTM, CDR2 ANQGSEA. V lost 6 bases and J lost 5, with 14 bases in between.